The 30 T cell receptor beta chains in this list originate from one sample, sequenced in a study of control samples from healthy donors and cancer patients. Sequenced by immunoSEQ multiplex PCR; TCRdb stores in-frame clones only, minus some. The sample shows about 120,000 clones, more than 70% of them seen only once. Sequenced: blood. The receptors stem from a man aged 40-50 years in good health.

The CDR3: CASSQGAGDNQPQHF. The CDR3 DNA reads as TGCGCCAGCAGCCAAGGGGCAGGCGACAATCAGCCCCAGCATTTT. This chain joins TRBV4-1 and TRBJ1-5; no firm D call. The V gene's germline CDR1 is MGHRA and CDR2 YSYEKL. The CDR3 contains 15 residues. Trimming took 1 base from V and 3 from J, leaving 10 bases between them.

This clone was observed a single time. V usage is TRBV5-6 and J usage is TRBJ2-1, with 9 bases fitting TRBD1. CDR1 and CDR2 from the germline V gene are SGHDT and YYEEEE. The CDR3 contains 15 residues. The ends lost 4 bases at V and 3 bases at J; junction bases unmatched: 5. The CDR3 protein is CASSPGQGRYNEQFF. The DNA of the CDR3 is TGTGCCAGCAGCCCAGGACAGGGGCGCTACAATGAGCAGTTCTTC.

The gene calls are TRBV5-1 and TRBJ2-3, with D perhaps matching TRBD2 (6 bases). The CDR3 extends over 15 amino acids. Trimming removed 3 bases from V and 2 bases from J, with 13 bases in between. In germline, CDR1 is SGHRS, CDR2 YFSETQ. CDR3 loop: CASSSGLLYTDTQYF. CDR3 nucleotides: TGCGCCAGCAGCTCGGGACTCCTCTACACAGATACGCAGTATTTT.

This clone is a singleton in its sample. Other DNA sequences in the same sample also yield this CDR3. The rearrangement uses TRBV6-1 and TRBJ1-5; 10 bases fit TRBD1. J was trimmed by 7 bases and V by 3 bases; bases with no gene match: 9. The CDR3 runs to 16 residues. CDR1 and CDR2 from the germline V gene are MNHNS and SASEGT. CDR3 sequence (DNA): TGTGCCAGCAGTGAGGGGGACAGGGGCCGGGGGCAGCCCCAGCATTTT. The encoded protein is CASSEGDRGRGQPQHF.

V and J are TRBV7-9 and TRBJ1-2; 7 nucleotides match TRBD1. This CDR3 comprises 15 residues. Trimming at V came to 5 bases and at J to 2 bases, leaving 8 bases not matched to a gene. Germline-derived CDR1 and CDR2 are SEHNR and FQNEAQ (reference sequence). The CDR3 is CASSPPGQRNYGYTF. Written as DNA, the CDR3 is TGTGCCAGCAGCCCGCCGGGACAGAGAAACTATGGCTACACCTTC.

The J gene is TRBJ1-1, the V gene TRBV18; D might be TRBD1 (6 bases). CDR1 is KGHSH and CDR2 is LQKENI in the germline V gene. V dropped 6 bases and J dropped 1 base, with 9 bases sitting between them. CDR3 size: 13 residues. CDR3 sequence reads: CASSQGPNTEAFF. The CDR3 DNA sequence: TGTGCCAGCTCCCAGGGGCCGAACACTGAAGCTTTCTTT.

The chain joins TRBV28 to TRBJ1-2; 10 bases map to TRBD1. J was trimmed by 2 bases and V by 4 bases; bases with no gene match: 7. This CDR3 region has 16 residues. Looked up from germline, CDR1 is MDHEN and CDR2 is SYDVKM. The CDR3 sequence: CASSWARGQGNYGYTF. CDR3 nucleotide sequence: TGTGCCAGCAGTTGGGCACGGGGACAGGGGAACTATGGCTACACCTTC.

This clone was recorded once. The chain carries TRBV12-5 and TRBJ2-7, with D maybe TRBD2 (6 bases). This CDR3 region has 15 residues. Germline CDR1 and CDR2: LGHNT and FRNRAP. V was cut by 6 bases and J by 2 bases, with 17 bases left in between. The CDR3 DNA follows: TGTGCTAGTGGGCTCCCCCGGGGGTCCACCTACGAGCAGTACTTC. It encodes CASGLPRGSTYEQYF.

For the CDR3, the DNA is TGCGCCAGCAGCCCAGACAGAAATATCACCATATATTTT. This gives the protein CASSPDRNITIYF. The rearrangement links TRBV5-1 to TRBJ1-3; TRBD1 might be the D (5 bases). CDR1 and CDR2 from the germline V gene are SGHRS and YFSETQ. V was trimmed by 4 bases and J by 9 bases, leaving 14 bases between them. This CDR3 is 13 amino acids long.

The V and J genes are TRBV6-2 or TRBV6-3 and TRBJ1-1; D unresolved. CDR3 length equals 16 residues. Germline V gene lookup returns CDR1 MNHEY and CDR2 SVGEGT. Trimming shortened V by 5 bases and J by 2 bases, and 18 bases separated the two germline ends. CDR3 amino acids: CASSPYATSLNTEAFF. CDR3 sequence (DNA): TGTGCCAGCAGTCCCTACGCGACAAGTCTAAACACTGAAGCTTTCTTT.

CDR3 coding DNA: TGTGCCAGCGGGACTCGCTTCTCAGATACGCAGTATTTT. Its protein product is CASGTRFSDTQYF. The gene calls are TRBV2 and TRBJ2-3, with D perhaps matching TRBD2 (6 bases). Trimming removed 8 bases at V and 4 bases at J, with 13 bases between. Germline values: CDR1 SNHLY, CDR2 FYNNEI. The CDR3 consists of 13 residues.

The V and J genes are TRBV6-5 and TRBJ1-1; D is unclear. The CDR3 is 11 amino acids. The V and J ends lost 4 bases and 3 bases respectively, with 3 bases between them. Germline CDR1 MNHEY, CDR2 SVGAGI. The CDR3 coding sequence is TGTGCCAGCAGTTCGTACACTGAAGCTTTCTTT. It specifies CASSSYTEAFF.

This chain joins TRBV7-2 and TRBJ2-4; TRBD1 or TRBD2 may be the D gene (6 bases each). The germline V and J ends were trimmed by 5 bases and 6 bases, with 20 bases remaining between them. Germline assignment: CDR1 SGHTA and CDR2 FQGNSA. The CDR3 extends over 16 amino acids. This CDR3 reads CASSPRAPGALNIQYF. CDR3 DNA sequence: TGTGCCAGCAGCCCGAGGGCCCCGGGGGCGTTAAACATTCAGTACTTC.

The gene calls are TRBV28 and TRBJ2-1, with no clear D. The CDR3 has 12 amino acids. Germline CDR1 reads MDHEN; CDR2 reads SYDVKM. Trimming left V 3 bases short and J 8 bases short, with 8 bases between. The CDR3 nucleotides read TGTGCCAGCAGTTTGATTCAGGATGAGCAGTTCTTC. This sequence encodes CASSLIQDEQFF.

CDR3: CASNSGLGKNTIYF. CDR3 bases: TGTGCCAGCAATTCAGGGTTAGGGAAAAACACCATATATTTT. This sequence joins TRBV6-5 and TRBJ1-3, with D possibly matching TRBD1 (5 bases). The CDR3 has 14 amino acids. V gave up 7 bases and J gave up 6 bases, with 16 bases separating them. CDR1 is MNHEY, CDR2 SVGAGI, per germline.

The chain employs TRBV10-3 and TRBJ2-3; TRBD2 aligns across 8 bases. The CDR3 consists of 14 residues. With V trimmed by 10 bases and J by 6 bases, 12 bases remained unmatched. Per the germline V gene, CDR1 is ENHRY and CDR2 is SYGVKD. CDR3 in DNA: TGTGCCACCCTCCCCAAGCTAGCGGGCGATACGCAGTATTTT. This sequence encodes CATLPKLAGDTQYF.

This clone has just one count. The V gene is TRBV5-1, the J gene TRBJ2-5, with D uncertain. CDR1 is SGHRS and CDR2 is YFSETQ in the germline V gene. V lost 0 bases and J 2 bases, leaving 14 bases between the germline ends. This CDR3 has 16 residues. The CDR3 reads CASSLGPPIGQETQYF. The CDR3 DNA follows: TGCGCCAGCAGCTTGGGTCCCCCCATAGGTCAAGAGACCCAGTACTTC.

This chain uses TRBV20-1 with TRBJ2-7; 8 positions agree with TRBD1. CDR1 is DFQATT, CDR2 SNEGSKA, per germline (reference sequence). The CDR3 length is 12 residues. J was trimmed by 6 bases and V by 3 bases; bases with no gene match: 4. Here the CDR3 reads CSASRQGAEQYF. The CDR3 DNA is TGCAGTGCTAGTCGTCAGGGGGCCGAGCAGTACTTC.

This chain links TRBV4-2 with TRBJ1-1; TRBD1 matches 10 bases. J was trimmed by 6 bases and V by 1 base; bases with no gene match: 11. CDR1 and CDR2 (germline): LGHNA, YNFKEQ. The CDR3 contains 17 residues. DNA for the CDR3: TGTGCCAGCAGCCAAGTTAGGCGACAGGGGGCCGAGCCTGAAGCTTTCTTT. Encoded protein: CASSQVRRQGAEPEAFF.

The chain combines TRBV27 with TRBJ1-5, with D maybe TRBD1 (5 bases). Per the germline V gene, CDR1 is MNHEY and CDR2 is SMNVEV (reference sequence). The CDR3 contains 14 residues. V lost 1 base to trimming and J lost 3 bases, with 7 bases between them. The CDR3 here is CASSLWGPNQPQHF. The CDR3 coding sequence is TGTGCCAGCAGTTTATGGGGACCCAATCAGCCCCAGCATTTT.

The rearrangement links TRBV2 to TRBJ2-7; D gene ambiguous. The CDR3 spans 12 residues. V was pared by 7 bases and J by 0 bases, with 7 bases between. The germline CDR1 and CDR2 sequences are SNHLY and FYNNEI. The CDR3 is CASKADSYEQYF. In DNA form, the CDR3 reads TGTGCCAGCAAGGCGGACTCCTACGAGCAGTACTTC.

The chain has TRBV11-2 and TRBJ2-7; unclear D gene. Trimming pared 0 bases from V and 2 bases from J, leaving 11 bases between. The CDR3 length is 15 residues. Germline lookup yields CDR1 SGHAT and CDR2 FQNNGV. The CDR3 DNA follows: TGTGCCAGCAGCTTAGATCTAGTCGGAGCCTACGAGCAGTACTTC. Its protein product is CASSLDLVGAYEQYF.

This clone was detected once. V usage is TRBV5-1 and J usage is TRBJ2-7; D could derive from TRBD1 or TRBD2 (5 bases each). CDR1 and CDR2 from the germline V gene are SGHRS and YFSETQ. The CDR3 covers 14 residues. The V end was cut by 0 bases, the J end by 2 bases, with 9 bases between. The CDR3 sequence is CASSLGDGAYEQYF. The CDR3 nucleotides are TGCGCCAGCAGCTTGGGGGACGGTGCCTACGAGCAGTACTTC.

The rearrangement uses TRBV12-3 or TRBV12-4 and TRBJ1-2; D gene uncertain. The CDR3 totals 13 residues. Trimming left V 6 bases short and J 4 bases short, with 12 bases between. For the CDR3, the DNA is TGTGCCAGCAGCCCCTTTGGACCCTATGGCTACACCTTC. This sequence encodes CASSPFGPYGYTF.

V and J are TRBV28 and TRBJ1-6; 9 bases are a match to TRBD1. Per germline, CDR1 MDHEN and CDR2 SYDVKM. The CDR3 is 15 amino acids. V lost 10 bases and J lost 6; bases outside the gene matches: 10. The CDR3: CATILRTGVNSPLHF. The CDR3 DNA follows: TGTGCCACAATACTAAGGACAGGGGTTAATTCACCCCTCCACTTT.

The rearrangement links TRBV10-1 to TRBJ2-2; D possibly corresponds to TRBD1 (5 bases). The CDR3 is made up of 13 amino acids. The ends were cut back, 4 bases at V and 4 bases at J, with 7 bases in the middle. CDR1 and CDR2 (germline): WNHNN, SYGVQD (reference sequence). This CDR3 reads CASSGQITGELFF. In nucleotides, the CDR3 is TGCGCCAGCAGTGGACAGATCACCGGGGAGCTGTTTTTT.

V and J are TRBV28 and TRBJ1-6; perhaps TRBD1 as D (5 bases). The CDR3 loop spans 15 amino acids. Germline CDR1 MDHEN, CDR2 SYDVKM. Trimming took off 1 base at V and 4 bases at J, with 8 bases between the two ends. CDR3 sequence (DNA): TGTGCCAGCAGTTTATCGAAGGGGTATAATTCACCCCTCCACTTT. Residues: CASSLSKGYNSPLHF.

This chain connects TRBV7-3 to TRBJ2-3; weak D call: TRBD2 (5 bases). Trimming shortened V by 2 bases and J by 2 bases, and 8 bases separated the two germline ends. The CDR3 runs 14 residues. Per the germline V gene, CDR1 is SGHTA and CDR2 is FQGTGA. The CDR3 nucleotides are TGTGCCAGCAGCTTAGGACTCCTCACAGATACGCAGTATTTT. This encodes CASSLGLLTDTQYF.

The CDR3 DNA follows: TGTGCCTGGAGTGTATTGTTAGGGACAAACACTGAAGCTTTCTTT. Encoded protein: CAWSVLLGTNTEAFF. This chain joins TRBV30 and TRBJ1-1; possibly TRBD1 for D (6 bases). CDR3 size: 15 residues. CDR1 is GTSNPN and CDR2 is SVGIG in the germline V gene (reference sequence). Trimming stripped 0 bases from V and 2 bases from J, with 13 bases between.

The chain employs TRBV19 and TRBJ2-1, with unresolved D. Germline V gene sequence: CDR1 LNHDA, CDR2 SQIVND (reference sequence). The length of the CDR3 is 15 residues. The germline V and J ends were trimmed by 5 bases and 1 base, with 12 bases remaining between them. The DNA of the CDR3 is TGTGCCAGTAGTCCCAGACTGAGATCCTACAATGAGCAGTTCTTC. Its protein is CASSPRLRSYNEQFF.